Each of the 29 T cell receptor beta chains below was sequenced from the same sample in a study of follicular helper T cells after annual influenza vaccination. Time point noted: 2015-2016 season, pre-vaccination. Assay used: immunoSEQ multiplex PCR; TCRdb lists only in-frame clones, some missing. The data show more than 8,500 clones, 70% to 85% seen once. Sequences were derived from CXCR5+ CD38- circulating T follicular helper cells from blood, sampled on the day of influenza vaccination. Specified subset: circulating Tfh, non-naive CD4+CXCR5+PD-1+ (ICOS+CD38+ or ICOS-CD38-). The receptor source for this set is an adult who received the influenza vaccine.

The V call is TRBV28, the J call TRBJ1-2; possible D gene TRBD1, 6 bases. Trimming pared 6 bases from V and 2 bases from J, leaving 7 bases between. The CDR3 is 12 residues long. CDR1 is MDHEN and CDR2 is SYDVKM in the germline V gene. CDR3 coding DNA: TGTGCCAGCAGGCAGGGGAACTATGGCTACACCTTC. This codes for CASRQGNYGYTF.

J is TRBJ2-7 and V is TRBV14; D is perhaps TRBD1 or TRBD2 (5 bases each). The CDR3 consists of 13 residues. V was trimmed by 0 bases and J by 6 bases, leaving 9 bases between them. Germline V CDR1 and CDR2: SGHDN, FVKESK. This CDR3 reads CASSQEWGTEQYF. The CDR3 nucleotides read TGTGCCAGCAGCCAAGAATGGGGGACCGAGCAGTACTTC.

V gene TRBV6-5 combines with J gene TRBJ2-7, with 8 bases lining up with TRBD1. V lost 4 bases and J lost 4; bases outside the gene matches: 6. There are 14 residues in the CDR3. Looked up from germline, CDR1 is MNHEY and CDR2 is SVGAGI. The CDR3 DNA reads as TGTGCCAGCAGTTCGGACAGGGCAGGGTACGAGCAGTACTTC. The encoded protein is CASSSDRAGYEQYF.

CDR3 nucleotides: TGCAGCGTTGAGGCCCCGGGACACTATCCTAACACCTTC. This translates into CSVEAPGHYPNTF. This chain joins TRBV29-1 and TRBJ1-2, with D possibly matching TRBD1 (6 bases). In germline, CDR1 is SQVTM, CDR2 ANQGSEA. The CDR3 covers 13 residues. Trimming removed 3 bases at V and 12 bases at J, with 20 bases between.

The J gene is TRBJ1-1, the V gene TRBV28; D remains unclear. The ends were cut back, 5 bases at V and 7 bases at J, with 14 bases in the middle. Germline assignment: CDR1 MDHEN and CDR2 SYDVKM. CDR3 length equals 13 residues. CDR3 region: CASSPTPTVEAFF. DNA of the CDR3: TGTGCCAGCAGTCCGACTCCGACTGTTGAAGCTTTCTTT.

The gene calls are TRBV5-4 and TRBJ1-4, with 8 bases matching TRBD1. V lost 0 bases, J lost 8 bases, and 15 bases stayed unmatched. Germline assignment: CDR1 SGHNT and CDR2 YYREEE (reference sequence). This CDR3 is built from 18 residues. CDR3 amino acids: CASSLDDGQGAIGEKLFF. The CDR3 DNA is TGTGCCAGCAGCTTGGACGACGGTCAGGGGGCGATTGGGGAAAAACTGTTTTTT.

The V and J genes are TRBV28 and TRBJ2-1; D is unclear. CDR3 length equals 13 residues. Germline loops: CDR1 MDHEN, CDR2 SYDVKM. The V gene lost 3 bases and the J gene lost 10 bases, with 13 bases spanning the gap. CDR3 amino acids: CASSLGFEAEQFF. The CDR3 DNA follows: TGTGCCAGCAGTTTGGGGTTTGAAGCGGAGCAGTTCTTC. The whole variable domain, remainder taken from reference TRBV28 and TRBJ2-1, is DVKVTQSSRYLVKRTGEKVFLECVQDMDHENMFWYRQDPGLGLRLIYFSYDVKMKEKGDIPEGYSVSREKKERFSLILESASTNQTSMYLCASSLGFEAEQFFGPGTRLTVL.

The rearrangement uses TRBV29-1 and TRBJ2-7; weak D call: TRBD2 (5 bases). The CDR3 consists of 12 residues. Trimming stripped 2 bases from V and 2 bases from J, with 7 bases between. Germline CDR1 SQVTM, CDR2 ANQGSEA. The CDR3 nucleotides read TGCAGCGTTGAATTAGCGCCCTACGAGCAGTACTTC. It is translated as CSVELAPYEQYF.

The chain is built from TRBV9 and TRBJ2-6; D is undetermined. In germline, CDR1 is SGDLS, CDR2 YYNGEE. The CDR3 sequence is 16 residues long. The V gene lost 7 bases and the J gene lost 5 bases, with 19 bases spanning the gap. The CDR3 nucleotides are TGTGCCAGCGGAAGTATCAAACAAAGTCGGGCCAACGTCCTGACTTTC. Translation: CASGSIKQSRANVLTF.

This clone was recorded a few times. The V gene is TRBV29-1, the J gene TRBJ2-1, with D unresolved. The CDR3 contains 12 residues. Trimming removed 6 bases from V and 5 bases from J, with 11 bases in between. Germline V gives CDR1 SQVTM, CDR2 ANQGSEA. CDR3 coding DNA: TGCAGCGTGTCCCGGAGTAACAATGAGCAGTTCTTC. As protein: CSVSRSNNEQFF.

This chain connects TRBV5-6 to TRBJ2-3; the match to TRBD2 covers 12 bases. CDR3 size: 15 residues. The V gene's germline CDR1 is SGHDT and CDR2 YYEEEE. The J segment lost 4 bases and the V segment lost 4 bases, leaving 4 bases of the junction unmatched. The DNA for the CDR3 is TGTGCCAGCAGCCGACTAGCGGGAGCCGCAGATACGCAGTATTTT. This codes for CASSRLAGAADTQYF. The full variable domain, with the rest looked up from reference TRBV5-6 and TRBJ2-3, is DAGVTQSPTHLIKTRGQQVTLRCSPKSGHDTVSWYQQALGQGPQFIFQYYEEEERQRGNFPDRFSGHQFPNYSSELNVNALLLGDSALYLCASSRLAGAADTQYFGPGTRLTVL.

This clone was seen a few times. The chain employs TRBV5-4 and TRBJ2-7; TRBD2 agrees at 8 bases. The V segment lost 1 base and the J segment 7 bases; nucleotides outside the gene matches: 7. The CDR3 runs to 14 residues. Germline assignment: CDR1 SGHNT and CDR2 YYREEE (reference sequence). CDR3 protein: CASSLTLAGREQYF. DNA of the CDR3: TGTGCCAGCAGCTTGACCCTAGCGGGTAGGGAGCAGTACTTC.

The chain recombines TRBV2 with TRBJ2-6, with D hard to call. The ends were cut back, 9 bases at V and 1 base at J, with 19 bases in the middle. Germline-derived CDR1 and CDR2 are SNHLY and FYNNEI. The CDR3 length is 17 residues. CDR3 amino acids: CASLEDLGLSGANVLTF. Written as DNA, the CDR3 is TGTGCCAGTCTCGAGGACCTAGGCTTGTCTGGGGCCAACGTCCTGACTTTC.

The V call is TRBV5-4, the J call TRBJ2-3, with 9 bases identical to TRBD2. V lost 4 bases, J lost 2 bases, and 8 bases stayed unmatched. The CDR3 runs 16 residues. In germline, CDR1 is SGHNT, CDR2 YYREEE (reference sequence). CDR3 loop: CASSAGLARPTDTQYF. The CDR3 coding sequence is TGTGCCAGCAGCGCGGGACTAGCCAGGCCCACAGATACGCAGTATTTT.

The V and J genes are TRBV9 and TRBJ2-3; TRBD1 agrees at 7 bases. Germline V gene lookup returns CDR1 SGDLS and CDR2 YYNGEE. There are 14 residues in the CDR3. V shed 4 bases, J shed 0 bases, and the junction held 2 bases outside the gene matches. The CDR3, as DNA: TGTGCCAGCAGCTCCAGGGGGAGCACAGATACGCAGTATTTT. It translates to CASSSRGSTDTQYF.

V and J are TRBV7-3 and TRBJ2-1; D uncertain. Trimming left V 5 bases short and J 0 bases short, with 5 bases between. Germline V lookup: CDR1 SGHTA, CDR2 FQGTGA. The CDR3 has 13 amino acids. The CDR3 reads CASSRSSYNEQFF. CDR3 DNA: TGTGCCAGCAGCCGAAGCTCCTACAATGAGCAGTTCTTC. The whole variable domain, filled in from reference TRBV7-3 and TRBJ2-1, reads GAGVSQTPSNKVTEKGKYVELRCDPISGHTALYWYRQSLGQGPEFLIYFQGTGAADDSGLPNDRFFAVRPEGSVSTLKIQRTERGDSAVYLCASSRSSYNEQFFGPGTRLTVL.

The J gene is TRBJ1-2, the V gene TRBV5-1, with 9 bases identical to TRBD1. CDR3 length: 14 residues. The V gene end was trimmed by 4 bases and the J gene end by 8 bases; junction bases not matched to a gene: 9. The germline CDR1 and CDR2 sequences are SGHRS and YFSETQ. In DNA form, the CDR3 reads TGCGCCAGCAGCCCCGGGACAGGGTTACAGGGCTACACCTTC. This encodes CASSPGTGLQGYTF.

The chain uses TRBV5-1 and TRBJ2-1; TRBD2 agrees at 9 bases. From germline, CDR1 is SGHRS and CDR2 YFSETQ. The CDR3 is made up of 16 amino acids. The J segment lost 4 bases and the V segment lost 5 bases, leaving 10 bases of the junction unmatched. The CDR3 region has the DNA TGCGCCAGCAGACTATCAACGGGACTAGCTTACAATGAGCAGTTCTTC. Amino acid sequence: CASRLSTGLAYNEQFF.

This clone appeared once. The rearrangement links TRBV7-2 to TRBJ1-1; 8 positions agree with TRBD1. Germline V CDR1 and CDR2: SGHTA, FQGNSA. The V gene end was trimmed by 1 base and the J gene end by 3 bases; junction bases not matched to a gene: 13. The CDR3 extends over 18 amino acids. DNA of the CDR3: TGTGCCAGCAGCTTAGTGTCTCAGGGGACAGGCCTTGACACTGAAGCTTTCTTT. Translated: CASSLVSQGTGLDTEAFF. The entire variable domain, with the rest obtained from reference TRBV7-2 and TRBJ1-1, is as follows: GAGVSQSPSNKVTEKGKDVELRCDPISGHTALYWYRQSLGQGLEFLIYFQGNSAPDKSGLPSDRFSAERTGGSVSTLTIQRTQQEDSAVYLCASSLVSQGTGLDTEAFFGQGTRLTVV.

The chain combines TRBV2 with TRBJ2-2; TRBD1 or TRBD2 may be the D gene (6 bases each). The germline V gene encodes CDR1 SNHLY and CDR2 FYNNEI. Trimming took off 6 bases at V and 1 base at J, with 9 bases between the two ends. The CDR3 extends over 14 amino acids. CDR3 amino acids: CASRGGVNTGELFF. CDR3 coding DNA: TGTGCCAGCAGGGGGGGCGTGAACACCGGGGAGCTGTTTTTT.

The rearrangement joins TRBV5-1 to TRBJ1-1, with a weak D call TRBD1 (5 bases). Germline V gene data show CDR1 as SGHRS and CDR2 as YFSETQ. CDR3 length: 14 amino acids. V was shortened by 6 bases and J by 3 bases, with 15 bases between the two germline ends. CDR3 loop: CASKVEGLDTEAFF. CDR3 bases: TGCGCCAGCAAGGTAGAGGGGTTGGACACTGAAGCTTTCTTT.

This chain connects TRBV19 to TRBJ2-4, with D unclear. From germline, CDR1 is LNHDA and CDR2 SQIVND (reference sequence). V was shortened by 3 bases and J by 6 bases, with 9 bases between the two germline ends. CDR3 length equals 13 residues. CDR3 region: CASSIDGGNIQYF. The CDR3 DNA sequence: TGTGCCAGTAGTATTGACGGCGGAAACATTCAGTACTTC.

The chain is built from TRBV6-1 and TRBJ1-1, with D unresolved. Germline values: CDR1 MNHNS, CDR2 SASEGT. The CDR3 loop spans 18 amino acids. Trimming cost V 5 bases and J 0 bases, with 22 bases left between them. The CDR3 sequence: CASSQDPHEMGMNTEAFF. The CDR3 DNA reads TGTGCCAGCAGTCAAGACCCCCACGAGATGGGAATGAACACTGAAGCTTTCTTT.

The chain combines TRBV5-1 with TRBJ2-3; the match to TRBD1 covers 8 bases. The germline gives CDR1 SGHRS, CDR2 YFSETQ. The ends lost 3 bases at V and 6 bases at J; junction bases unmatched: 3. The CDR3 runs 13 residues. CDR3: CASSSRGLDTQYF. The CDR3 coding sequence is TGCGCCAGCAGCTCCAGGGGGCTGGATACGCAGTATTTT. The full variable domain, its missing parts supplied by reference TRBV5-1 and TRBJ2-3, is KAGVTQTPRYLIKTRGQQVTLSCSPISGHRSVSWYQQTPGQGLQFLFEYFSETQRNKGNFPGRFSGRQFSNSRSEMNVSTLELGDSALYLCASSSRGLDTQYFGPGTRLTVL.

The chain couples TRBV7-2 to TRBJ2-1; D not resolved. V lost 1 base and J lost 4, with 2 bases in between. CDR1 and CDR2 (germline): SGHTA, FQGNSA. The CDR3 consists of 12 residues. This CDR3 reads CASSLDYNEQFF. The CDR3 bases are TGTGCCAGCAGCTTAGATTACAATGAGCAGTTCTTC. The full variable domain, its missing parts supplied by reference TRBV7-2 and TRBJ2-1, is GAGVSQSPSNKVTEKGKDVELRCDPISGHTALYWYRQSLGQGLEFLIYFQGNSAPDKSGLPSDRFSAERTGGSVSTLTIQRTQQEDSAVYLCASSLDYNEQFFGPGTRLTVL.

The rearrangement links TRBV28 to TRBJ1-4, with TRBD1 identical over 9 bases. CDR1 and CDR2 from the germline V gene are MDHEN and SYDVKM. The CDR3 runs to 15 residues. Trimming cost V 5 bases and J 4 bases; bases outside gene matches: 5. CDR3 in amino acids: CASSRTGGRNEKLFF. The CDR3 DNA sequence: TGTGCCAGCAGTAGAACAGGGGGCCGTAATGAAAAACTGTTTTTT.

V usage is TRBV7-6 and J usage is TRBJ2-2, with 8 bases lining up with TRBD1. Germline CDR1 and CDR2: SGHVS and FNYEAQ. The trim removed 4 bases at V and 5 bases at J, leaving 12 bases unmatched. The CDR3 totals 17 residues. The CDR3 DNA reads as TGTGCCAGCAGCTCACCCACCGGACAGGGATGGACCGGGGAGCTGTTTTTT. This gives the protein CASSSPTGQGWTGELFF. Based on the CDR3 plus reference TRBV7-6 and TRBJ2-2, the full variable domain is GAGVSQSPRYKVTKRGQDVALRCDPISGHVSLYWYRQALGQGPEFLTYFNYEAQQDKSGLPNDRFSAERPEGSISTLTIQRTEQRDSAMYRCASSSPTGQGWTGELFFGEGSRLTVL.

V and J are TRBV18 and TRBJ1-4, with 7 bases aligning to TRBD1. J gave up 12 bases and V 3 bases, and 4 bases lay outside the gene matches. This CDR3 has 12 residues. Germline assignment: CDR1 KGHSH and CDR2 LQKENI. The CDR3 DNA reads TGTGCCAGCTCACCGAGACAGGGAGAACTGTTTTTT. It specifies CASSPRQGELFF.

The chain links TRBV5-4 to TRBJ2-7; D unclear. V was clipped by 4 bases and J by 6 bases, with 17 bases between them. The CDR3 length is 14 residues. Germline assignment: CDR1 SGHNT and CDR2 YYREEE (reference sequence). The DNA for the CDR3 is TGTGCCAGCAGCCGGATAATCTCGCCCCGCGAGCAGTACTTC. It specifies CASSRIISPREQYF. The full variable domain, completed using reference TRBV5-4 and TRBJ2-7, is ETGVTQSPTHLIKTRGQQVTLRCSSQSGHNTVSWYQQALGQGPQFIFQYYREEENGRGNFPPRFSGLQFPNYSSELNVNALELDDSALYLCASSRIISPREQYFGPGTRLTVT.